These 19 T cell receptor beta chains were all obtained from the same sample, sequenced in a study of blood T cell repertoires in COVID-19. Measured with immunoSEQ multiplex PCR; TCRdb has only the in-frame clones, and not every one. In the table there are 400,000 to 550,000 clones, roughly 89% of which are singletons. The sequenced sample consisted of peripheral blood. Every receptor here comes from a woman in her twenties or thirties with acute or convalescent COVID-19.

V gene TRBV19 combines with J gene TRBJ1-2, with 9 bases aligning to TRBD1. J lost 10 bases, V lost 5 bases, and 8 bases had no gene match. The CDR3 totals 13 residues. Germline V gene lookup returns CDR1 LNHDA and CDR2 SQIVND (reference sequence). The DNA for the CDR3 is TGTGCCAGTAGTTTCCCGGGACAGGGTCCCTACACCTTC. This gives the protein CASSFPGQGPYTF.

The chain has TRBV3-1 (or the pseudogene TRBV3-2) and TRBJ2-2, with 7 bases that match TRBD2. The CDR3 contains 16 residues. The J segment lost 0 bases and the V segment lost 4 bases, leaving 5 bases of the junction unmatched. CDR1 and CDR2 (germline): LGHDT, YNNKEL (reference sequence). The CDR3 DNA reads TGTGCCAGCAGCCCCGGGGGGAGATCGAACACCGGGGAGCTGTTTTTT. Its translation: CASSPGGRSNTGELFF.

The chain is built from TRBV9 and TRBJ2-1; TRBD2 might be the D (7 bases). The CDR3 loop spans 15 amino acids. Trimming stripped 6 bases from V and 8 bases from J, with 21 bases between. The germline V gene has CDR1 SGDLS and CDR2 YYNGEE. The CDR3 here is CASTAGATVGHEQFF. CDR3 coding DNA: TGTGCCAGCACCGCGGGGGCAACTGTAGGGCATGAGCAGTTCTTC.

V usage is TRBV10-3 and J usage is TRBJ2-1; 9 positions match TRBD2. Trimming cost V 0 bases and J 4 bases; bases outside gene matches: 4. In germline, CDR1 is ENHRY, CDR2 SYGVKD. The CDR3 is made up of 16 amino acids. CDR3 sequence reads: CAISESKRGVYNEQFF. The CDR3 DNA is TGTGCCATCAGTGAGTCAAAGCGGGGGGTTTACAATGAGCAGTTCTTC.

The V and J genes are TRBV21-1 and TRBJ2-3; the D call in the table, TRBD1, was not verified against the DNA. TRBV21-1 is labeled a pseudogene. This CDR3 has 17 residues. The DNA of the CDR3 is TGTGCCAGCAGCAAATCGACAGACACTCTGAATGCAGATACGCAGTATTTT. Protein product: CASSKSTDTLNADTQYF.

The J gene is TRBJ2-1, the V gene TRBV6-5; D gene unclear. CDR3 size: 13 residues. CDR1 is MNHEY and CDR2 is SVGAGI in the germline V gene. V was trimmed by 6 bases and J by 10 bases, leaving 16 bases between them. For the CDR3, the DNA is TGTGCCAGCAGATACGACCGAGTCGGGGAGCAGTTCTTC. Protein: CASRYDRVGEQFF.

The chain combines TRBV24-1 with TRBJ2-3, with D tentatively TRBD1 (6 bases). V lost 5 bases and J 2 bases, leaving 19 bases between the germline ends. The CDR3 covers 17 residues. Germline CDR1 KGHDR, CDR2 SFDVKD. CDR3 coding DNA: TGTGCCACCAGTGCTTGGGGACCGGACAGCCCCACAGATACGCAGTATTTT. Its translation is CATSAWGPDSPTDTQYF.

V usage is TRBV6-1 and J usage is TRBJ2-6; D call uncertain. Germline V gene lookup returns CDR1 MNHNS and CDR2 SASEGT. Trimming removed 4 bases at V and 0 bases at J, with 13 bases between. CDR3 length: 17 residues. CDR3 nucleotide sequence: TGTGCCAGCAGTGCGACATCATTAAGCTCTGGGGCCAACGTCCTGACTTTC. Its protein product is CASSATSLSSGANVLTF.

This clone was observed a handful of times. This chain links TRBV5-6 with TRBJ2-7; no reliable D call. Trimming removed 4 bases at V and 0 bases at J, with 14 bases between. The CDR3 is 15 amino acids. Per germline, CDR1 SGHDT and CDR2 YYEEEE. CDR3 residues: CASSLVTQASYEQYF. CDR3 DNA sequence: TGTGCCAGCAGCCTTGTTACTCAGGCCTCCTACGAGCAGTACTTC.

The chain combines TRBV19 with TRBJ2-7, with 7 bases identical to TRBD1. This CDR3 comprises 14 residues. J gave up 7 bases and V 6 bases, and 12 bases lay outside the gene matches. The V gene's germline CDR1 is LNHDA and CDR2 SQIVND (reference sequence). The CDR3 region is CASSEGTVPGEQYF. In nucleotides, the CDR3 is TGTGCCAGTAGCGAAGGGACAGTTCCTGGGGAGCAGTACTTC.

The CDR3 nucleotides read TGTGCCAGCACCTTGACGACAGGGAGCTCCTACGAGCAGTACTTC. Its protein product is CASTLTTGSSYEQYF. The chain is built from TRBV28 and TRBJ2-7; TRBD1 matches 7 bases. Germline loops: CDR1 MDHEN, CDR2 SYDVKM. Unmatched junction bases numbered 9, after V lost 7 bases and J lost 0 bases. This CDR3 spans 15 amino acids.

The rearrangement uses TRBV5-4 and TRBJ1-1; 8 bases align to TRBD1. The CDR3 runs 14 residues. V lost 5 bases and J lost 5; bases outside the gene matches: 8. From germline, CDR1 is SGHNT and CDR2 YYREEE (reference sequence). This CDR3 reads CASREDRDRTEAFF. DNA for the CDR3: TGTGCCAGCAGAGAGGACAGGGATCGGACTGAAGCTTTCTTT.

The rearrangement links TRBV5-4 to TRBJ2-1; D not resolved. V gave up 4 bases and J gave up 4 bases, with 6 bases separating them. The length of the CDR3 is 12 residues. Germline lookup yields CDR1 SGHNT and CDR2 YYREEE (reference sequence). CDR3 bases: TGTGCCAGCAGCCTTTATTACAATGAGCAGTTCTTC. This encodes CASSLYYNEQFF.

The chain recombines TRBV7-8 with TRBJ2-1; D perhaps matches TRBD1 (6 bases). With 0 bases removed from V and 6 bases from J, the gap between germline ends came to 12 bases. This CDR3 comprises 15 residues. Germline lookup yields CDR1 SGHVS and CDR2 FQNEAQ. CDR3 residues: CASSLALDRPNEQFF. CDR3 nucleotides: TGTGCCAGCAGCTTAGCGCTTGACAGGCCCAATGAGCAGTTCTTC.

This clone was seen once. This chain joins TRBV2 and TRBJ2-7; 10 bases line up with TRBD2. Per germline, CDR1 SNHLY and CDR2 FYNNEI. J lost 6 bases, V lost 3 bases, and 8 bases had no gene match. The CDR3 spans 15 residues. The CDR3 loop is CASSDPTSGEGEQYF. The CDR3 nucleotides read TGTGCCAGCAGTGACCCCACTAGCGGGGAGGGCGAGCAGTACTTC. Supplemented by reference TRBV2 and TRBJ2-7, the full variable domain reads EPEVTQTPSHQVTQMGQEVILRCVPISNHLYFYWYRQILGQKVEFLVSFYNNEISEKSEIFDDQFSVERPDGSNFTLKIRSTKLEDSAMYFCASSDPTSGEGEQYFGPGTRLTVT.

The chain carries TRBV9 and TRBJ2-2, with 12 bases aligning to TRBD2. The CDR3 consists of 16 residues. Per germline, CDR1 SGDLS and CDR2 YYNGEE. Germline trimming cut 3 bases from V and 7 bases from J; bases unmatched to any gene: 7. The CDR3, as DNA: TGTGCCAGCAGCGCTTTTGGACTAGCGGGGTTCGGGGAGCTGTTTTTT. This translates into CASSAFGLAGFGELFF.

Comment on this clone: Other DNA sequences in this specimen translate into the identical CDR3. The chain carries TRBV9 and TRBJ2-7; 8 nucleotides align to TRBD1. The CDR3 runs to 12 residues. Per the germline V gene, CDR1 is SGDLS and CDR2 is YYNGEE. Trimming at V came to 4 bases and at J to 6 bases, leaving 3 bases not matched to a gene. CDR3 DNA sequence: TGTGCCAGCAGCCTTGACAGGGGCGAGCAGTACTTC. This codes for CASSLDRGEQYF.

The CDR3 protein is CASSLYGGDDEQFF. DNA for the CDR3: TGTGCCAGCAGCTTATACGGAGGAGACGATGAGCAGTTCTTC. The rearrangement uses TRBV7-3 and TRBJ2-1; a possible D gene is TRBD2 (5 bases). CDR3 size: 14 residues. V was shortened by 2 bases and J by 8 bases, with 13 bases between the two germline ends. Germline V gene sequence: CDR1 SGHTA, CDR2 FQGTGA.

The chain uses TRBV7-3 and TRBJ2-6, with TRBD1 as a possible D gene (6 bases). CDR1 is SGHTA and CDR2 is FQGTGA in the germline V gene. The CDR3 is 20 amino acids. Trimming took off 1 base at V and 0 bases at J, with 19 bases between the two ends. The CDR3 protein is CASSLRDTGYPSSGANVLTF. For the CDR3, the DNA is TGTGCCAGCAGCTTAAGGGATACAGGGTATCCCAGCTCTGGGGCCAACGTCCTGACTTTC.